Presented here are 5 T cell receptor beta chains from one specimen sequenced in a study of shared clonotypes between healthy human individuals. Here immunoSEQ multiplex PCR was the method, and the copy in TCRdb shows in-frame clones only, minus some. The sample contains some 450,000 clones, roughly three quarters of which appear only once. The sequencing input was PBMCs. The receptors derive from a woman in her thirties or forties in good health. Some clones in this sample may be carry-over from other donors' samples.

The chain carries TRBV7-2 and TRBJ1-1; D is possibly TRBD1 (5 bases). V was shortened by 7 bases and J by 2 bases, with 17 bases between the two germline ends. Germline CDR1 reads SGHTA; CDR2 reads FQGNSA. This CDR3 contains 15 residues. The CDR3 loop reads CASTGRAGPNTEAFF. CDR3 nucleotides: TGTGCCAGCACCGGGCGGGCAGGGCCCAACACTGAAGCTTTCTTT.

The V call is TRBV9, the J call TRBJ2-1; D gene ambiguous. Trimming removed 3 bases at V and 6 bases at J, with 7 bases between. This CDR3 is built from 12 residues. Germline V lookup: CDR1 SGDLS, CDR2 YYNGEE. The CDR3 DNA reads TGTGCCAGCAGCGGATTGCTCAATGAGCAGTTCTTC. Its translation is CASSGLLNEQFF.

This clone was counted once. This chain links TRBV7-8 with TRBJ2-1; tentatively, D is TRBD1 (5 bases). V lost 6 bases and J lost 10, with 16 bases in between. This CDR3 has 13 residues. Germline CDR1 SGHVS, CDR2 FQNEAQ. The CDR3 DNA sequence: TGTGCCAGCAGGCCGAGGATAGGGGTCGAGCAGTTCTTC. It codes for CASRPRIGVEQFF.

This clone was recorded once. The chain employs TRBV29-1 and TRBJ2-3; TRBD2 might be the D (6 bases). Germline CDR1 SQVTM, CDR2 ANQGSEA. CDR3 length: 14 amino acids. Trimming stripped 3 bases from V and 4 bases from J, with 14 bases between. The DNA for the CDR3 is TGCAGCGTTGAGTGGGGGAGGCGGCCAGATACGCAGTATTTT. Protein: CSVEWGRRPDTQYF.

The rearrangement uses TRBV7-9 and TRBJ2-2, with D perhaps matching TRBD1 (5 bases). Germline V gene data show CDR1 as SEHNR and CDR2 as FQNEAQ (reference sequence). The CDR3 runs 14 residues. Trimming cost V 5 bases and J 3 bases, with 10 bases left between them. CDR3 sequence (DNA): TGTGCCAGCAGCAGAACCAGGGACACCGGGGAGCTGTTTTTT. Encoded protein: CASSRTRDTGELFF. Filled out from reference TRBV7-9 and TRBJ2-2, the complete variable domain reads DTGVSQNPRHKITKRGQNVTFRCDPISEHNRLYWYRQTLGQGPEFLTYFQNEAQLEKSRLLSDRFSAERPKGSFSTLEIQRTEQGDSAMYLCASSRTRDTGELFFGEGSRLTVL.